A single sample is the source of the 30 T cell receptor beta chains below, sequenced in a study of beta chain features in type 1 diabetes. Study-wide points: There was a moderate but significant shortening of TCRB CDR3s in all four CD4+ subsets of Type 1 diabetes patients.

Expressed TCRB transcripts were sequenced, since all the RNA that had been isolated was reverse transcribed. Method: immunoSEQ multiplex PCR; TCRdb's copy keeps in-frame clones and lacks some. The sample has 300,000 to 350,000 clones; around 9.3% are singletons. Their antigen targets remain unknown. The sequenced sample was central memory CD4+ T cells from blood. The origin of the receptors is a man aged 25 to 45 with type 1 diabetes.

The V gene is TRBV7-2, the J gene TRBJ1-2; possible D gene TRBD1, 5 bases. The V end was cut by 2 bases, the J end by 4 bases, with 11 bases between. The CDR3 has 14 amino acids. The germline CDR1 and CDR2 sequences are SGHTA and FQGNSA. This CDR3 is CASSLLRGLYGYTF. DNA for the CDR3: TGTGCCAGCAGCTTACTGCGGGGCCTCTATGGCTACACCTTC.

This clone has a handful of counts. The chain combines TRBV27 with TRBJ2-2; 10 positions match TRBD1. The CDR3 has 16 residues. V shed 5 bases, J shed 2 bases, and the junction held 5 bases outside the gene matches. Germline lookup yields CDR1 MNHEY and CDR2 SMNVEV (reference sequence). The CDR3 DNA reads as TGTGCCAGCAGTCCACGGGACAGGGGCAACACCGGGGAGCTGTTTTTT. Translating it yields CASSPRDRGNTGELFF.

The V gene is TRBV30, the J gene TRBJ1-6; the match to TRBD1 covers 9 bases. CDR1 GTSNPN and CDR2 SVGIG come from the germline V gene (reference sequence). The CDR3 contains 16 residues. The ends lost 1 base at V and 7 bases at J; junction bases unmatched: 8. The CDR3 sequence: CAWSEGTGPLNSPLHF. In DNA, the CDR3 is TGTGCCTGGAGTGAAGGGACAGGGCCGTTAAATTCACCCCTCCACTTT.

This clone came up a few times. The chain couples TRBV10-3 to TRBJ2-7, with a possible D match to TRBD1 (5 bases). Germline-derived CDR1 and CDR2 are ENHRY and SYGVKD. V was clipped by 5 bases and J by 5 bases, with 10 bases between them. The CDR3 has 12 amino acids. The DNA for the CDR3 is TGTGCCATCAGTCCAGGGTCCAACGAGCAGTACTTC. Its translation is CAISPGSNEQYF.

This clone came up a few times. The chain links TRBV4-3 to TRBJ2-1; D is perhaps TRBD1 (6 bases). Trimming shortened V by 1 base and J by 15 bases, and 13 bases separated the two germline ends. CDR1 is LGHNA, CDR2 YSLEER, per germline. This CDR3 comprises 12 residues. CDR3 DNA: TGCGCCAGCAGCCAAGGAGGCAGGGGCCGGTTCTTC. Translation gives CASSQGGRGRFF.

This clone was counted between two and nine times. The V and J genes are TRBV4-1 and TRBJ2-1, with D possibly TRBD1 on 5 matching bases. Trimming shortened V by 2 bases and J by 9 bases, and 14 bases separated the two germline ends. Germline assignment: CDR1 MGHRA and CDR2 YSYEKL. CDR3 length: 14 amino acids. In nucleotides, the CDR3 is TGCGCCAGCAGCCAAAGAGGTAGGGGCGGTGAGCAGTTCTTC. As protein: CASSQRGRGGEQFF.

This clone has just a few counts. The V gene is TRBV5-1, the J gene TRBJ2-2, with 8 bases lining up with TRBD1. There are 16 residues in the CDR3. V shed 0 bases, J shed 4 bases, and the junction held 5 bases outside the gene matches. Germline loops: CDR1 SGHRS, CDR2 YFSETQ. DNA for the CDR3: TGCGCCAGCAGCTTGGAGCAGGGGGCGGTCACCGGGGAGCTGTTTTTT. Translated, it gives CASSLEQGAVTGELFF.

There are a few counts of this clone. This sequence joins TRBV2 and TRBJ2-1, with 13 bases matching TRBD2. This CDR3 is 15 amino acids long. V lost 6 bases, J lost 9 bases, and 8 bases stayed unmatched. CDR1 is SNHLY, CDR2 FYNNEI, per germline. CDR3 residues: CASSVLLAGGSEQFF. The CDR3 DNA is TGTGCCAGCAGCGTCTTACTAGCGGGGGGGAGTGAGCAGTTCTTC.

This clone has just a few counts. Other DNA sequences in this sample translate to the same CDR3. This chain connects TRBV30 to TRBJ2-5; D is possibly TRBD1 (6 bases). Germline lookup yields CDR1 GTSNPN and CDR2 SVGIG (reference sequence). This CDR3 region has 13 residues. V was pared by 0 bases and J by 4 bases, with 9 bases between. CDR3 sequence: CAWSVQGSETQYF. The CDR3 bases are TGTGCCTGGAGTGTACAGGGTTCAGAGACCCAGTACTTC.

This clone was detected a few times. A much larger clone sits a single nucleotide away, making a read error possible. The V gene is TRBV7-2, the J gene TRBJ2-3; TRBD2 matches 9 bases. The CDR3 is 13 amino acids. Trimming took 5 bases from V and 7 from J; bases not matched to a gene: 4. Germline loops: CDR1 SGHTA, CDR2 FQGNSA. The CDR3 region is CASSGGGGNTQYF. CDR3 nucleotides: TGTGCCAGCAGCGGCGGGGGGGGAAATACGCAGTATTTT.

This clone was seen many times. The rearrangement uses TRBV5-1 and TRBJ2-2; D remains unclear. The ends were cut back, 0 bases at V and 4 bases at J, with 4 bases in the middle. CDR1 and CDR2 from the germline V gene are SGHRS and YFSETQ. The CDR3 covers 13 residues. The CDR3 DNA follows: TGCGCCAGCAGCTTGGAGTCCACCGGGGAGCTGTTTTTT. It is translated as CASSLESTGELFF.

This clone was found a few times. This chain uses TRBV6-1 with TRBJ2-3, with 10 bases that match TRBD2. CDR3 length equals 16 residues. Germline V gene lookup returns CDR1 MNHNS and CDR2 SASEGT. Unmatched junction bases numbered 3, after V lost 2 bases and J lost 1 base. CDR3 residues: CASSEKRGGRTDTQYF. CDR3 coding DNA: TGTGCCAGCAGTGAAAAGCGGGGGGGCCGCACAGATACGCAGTATTTT.

The chain has TRBV4-1 and TRBJ2-7, with D possibly matching TRBD1 (5 bases). The length of the CDR3 is 15 residues. Germline-derived CDR1 and CDR2 are MGHRA and YSYEKL. Deletions cut 0 bases from V and 3 bases from J, with 12 bases between. The CDR3 DNA sequence: TGCGCCAGCAGCCAAGATCGTCAGGGATTCTACGAGCAGTACTTC. Translation gives CASSQDRQGFYEQYF.

The V call is TRBV7-9, the J call TRBJ1-6; 10 bases match TRBD1. Trimming cost V 5 bases and J 7 bases; bases outside gene matches: 8. The CDR3 totals 16 residues. CDR1 and CDR2 (germline): SEHNR, FQNEAQ (reference sequence). DNA of the CDR3: TGTGCCAGCAGCCCTATGGGACAGGGGACAAATTCACCCCTCCACTTT. This sequence encodes CASSPMGQGTNSPLHF.

The V call is TRBV7-2, the J call TRBJ2-1; 7 bases align to TRBD2. Germline V gene data show CDR1 as SGHTA and CDR2 as FQGNSA. The trim removed 6 bases at V and 4 bases at J, leaving 3 bases unmatched. This CDR3 has 13 residues. CDR3: CASRELAYNEQFF. CDR3 coding DNA: TGTGCCAGCAGGGAACTAGCGTACAATGAGCAGTTCTTC.

This clone has just a few counts. V usage is TRBV7-9 and J usage is TRBJ1-4, with TRBD1 matching 10 bases. The CDR3 spans 16 residues. The V and J ends lost 5 bases and 6 bases, in that order; junction bases with no gene match: 9. Germline CDR1 reads SEHNR; CDR2 reads FQNEAQ (reference sequence). CDR3 amino acids: CASSQGSGQGDEKLFF. CDR3 nucleotide sequence: TGTGCCAGCAGCCAAGGTTCAGGACAGGGGGATGAAAAACTGTTTTTT.

This clone has more than one count but fewer than ten. The chain joins TRBV7-2 to TRBJ2-3, with D possibly TRBD1 on 5 matching bases. V lost 1 base, J lost 7 bases, and 6 bases lay in between. This CDR3 is built from 12 residues. The germline gives CDR1 SGHTA, CDR2 FQGNSA. The CDR3 region has the DNA TGTGCCAGCAGCTTAGGGACATATACGCAGTATTTT. This translates into CASSLGTYTQYF.

The sample holds a few counts of this clone. The chain combines TRBV25-1 with TRBJ2-5; D is unresolved. Germline V gene sequence: CDR1 MGHDK, CDR2 SYGVNS. Trimming left V 0 bases short and J 1 base short, with 6 bases between. CDR3 length: 14 amino acids. CDR3 protein: CASSEYPTQETQYF. In DNA form, the CDR3 reads TGTGCCAGCAGTGAATATCCCACCCAAGAGACCCAGTACTTC.

This clone was counted between two and nine times. The sample carries other DNA sequences with the same CDR3. V gene TRBV5-1 combines with J gene TRBJ2-5; tentatively, D is TRBD1 or TRBD2 (5 bases each). The CDR3 totals 14 residues. CDR1 and CDR2 from the germline V gene are SGHRS and YFSETQ. The V gene lost 2 bases and the J gene lost 2 bases, with 10 bases spanning the gap. The CDR3 protein is CASSLGDGQETQYF. CDR3 nucleotides: TGCGCCAGCAGCTTAGGGGACGGACAAGAGACCCAGTACTTC.

The sample holds a few counts of this clone. This chain uses TRBV7-2 with TRBJ2-3, with a weak D call TRBD1 (5 bases). The CDR3 has 14 amino acids. V dropped 5 bases and J dropped 3 bases, with 12 bases sitting between them. CDR1 is SGHTA and CDR2 is FQGNSA in the germline V gene. Written as DNA, the CDR3 is TGTGCCAGCAGCCTGGGGCGTTGGACAGATACGCAGTATTTT. Residues: CASSLGRWTDTQYF.

V and J are TRBV30 and TRBJ1-5, with 11 bases fitting TRBD1. Germline-derived CDR1 and CDR2 are GTSNPN and SVGIG (reference sequence). Unmatched junction bases numbered 3, after V lost 5 bases and J lost 6 bases. The CDR3 has 13 residues. CDR3 sequence: CAWGQGASQPQHF. The CDR3 nucleotides read TGTGCCTGGGGACAGGGGGCTTCTCAGCCCCAGCATTTT.

A few counts support this clone. J is TRBJ2-1 and V is TRBV7-2; D not resolved. The CDR3 sequence is 14 residues long. In germline, CDR1 is SGHTA, CDR2 FQGNSA. The V end was cut by 2 bases, the J end by 3 bases, with 8 bases between. CDR3 sequence (DNA): TGTGCCAGCAGCTTACCCCGAGACTACAATGAGCAGTTCTTC. It yields the protein CASSLPRDYNEQFF. Full variable domain (outside the CDR3, taken from reference TRBV7-2 and TRBJ2-1): GAGVSQSPSNKVTEKGKDVELRCDPISGHTALYWYRQSLGQGLEFLIYFQGNSAPDKSGLPSDRFSAERTGGSVSTLTIQRTQQEDSAVYLCASSLPRDYNEQFFGPGTRLTVL.

The CDR3 protein is CASSKTSGEYEQYF. CDR3 coding DNA: TGTGCCAGCAGCAAGACTAGCGGGGAGTACGAGCAGTACTTC. The rearrangement links TRBV11-2 to TRBJ2-7; 11 bases match TRBD2. The CDR3 is 14 amino acids. CDR1 is SGHAT, CDR2 FQNNGV, per germline. J lost 4 bases, V lost 5 bases, and 4 bases had no gene match.

About this clone: The same CDR3 arises from other DNA sequences in this sample as well. This sequence joins TRBV9 and TRBJ2-5; 9 nucleotides align to TRBD2. The CDR3 loop spans 15 amino acids. V lost 1 base and J lost 5; bases outside the gene matches: 6. Germline values: CDR1 SGDLS, CDR2 YYNGEE. For the CDR3, the DNA is TGTGCCAGCAGCGTACCGGCGGGGGGGCAGGAGACCCAGTACTTC. It codes for CASSVPAGGQETQYF.

The chain uses TRBV13 and TRBJ2-7, with D perhaps matching TRBD1 (6 bases). V was trimmed by 1 base and J by 0 bases, leaving 16 bases between them. The CDR3 runs 17 residues. CDR1 and CDR2 from the germline V gene are PRHDT and FYEKMQ (reference sequence). CDR3 protein: CASSLVGTYGSSYEQYF. CDR3 sequence (DNA): TGTGCCAGCAGCTTAGTCGGGACATATGGTTCCTCCTACGAGCAGTACTTC.

This clone was observed a handful of times. The rearrangement joins TRBV6-6 to TRBJ1-5; D is ambiguous. V gave up 2 bases and J gave up 3 bases, with 8 bases separating them. In germline, CDR1 is MNHNY, CDR2 SVGAGI (reference sequence). This CDR3 region has 14 residues. The CDR3 region is CASSYMRDNQPQHF. The CDR3 DNA sequence: TGTGCCAGCAGTTACATGAGGGACAATCAGCCCCAGCATTTT.

On this clone itself: At one end the junction does not follow the germline gene, possibly because of a read error. V gene TRBV7-7 combines with J gene TRBJ1-1; D possibly corresponds to TRBD1 (5 bases). CDR1 SSHAT and CDR2 FNYEAQ come from the germline V gene (reference sequence). This CDR3 comprises 14 residues. The CDR3 sequence is CASSPGGVSTEAFF. The CDR3 DNA follows: TGTGCTAGCAGTCCTGGAGGGGTTAGCACTGAAGCTTTCTTT.

The rearrangement uses TRBV5-1 and TRBJ1-3; unclear D gene. The V and J ends lost 4 bases and 0 bases respectively, with 14 bases between them. Germline V gives CDR1 SGHRS, CDR2 YFSETQ. CDR3 length: 16 amino acids. In nucleotides, the CDR3 is TGCGCCAGCAGCCTTACGGGCCCTAGCTCTGGAAACACCATATATTTT. Encoded protein: CASSLTGPSSGNTIYF.

In this sample, this clone turned up many times. This rearrangement joins TRBV18 to TRBJ2-7, with 9 bases fitting TRBD1. CDR3 length: 12 amino acids. Germline loops: CDR1 KGHSH, CDR2 LQKENI. Trimming cost V 2 bases and J 13 bases; bases outside gene matches: 6. In DNA form, the CDR3 reads TGTGCCAGCTCACCAGGGGACAGGGAGGGATACTTC. It translates to CASSPGDREGYF.

This clone was seen repeatedly, ten times or more. The rearrangement uses TRBV28 and TRBJ2-7; possibly TRBD1 for D (5 bases). This CDR3 region has 12 residues. CDR1 and CDR2 from the germline V gene are MDHEN and SYDVKM. V was pared by 5 bases and J by 4 bases, with 9 bases between. CDR3 DNA sequence: TGTGCCAGCAGTCCACAGGTTTACGAGCAGTACTTC. This encodes CASSPQVYEQYF.